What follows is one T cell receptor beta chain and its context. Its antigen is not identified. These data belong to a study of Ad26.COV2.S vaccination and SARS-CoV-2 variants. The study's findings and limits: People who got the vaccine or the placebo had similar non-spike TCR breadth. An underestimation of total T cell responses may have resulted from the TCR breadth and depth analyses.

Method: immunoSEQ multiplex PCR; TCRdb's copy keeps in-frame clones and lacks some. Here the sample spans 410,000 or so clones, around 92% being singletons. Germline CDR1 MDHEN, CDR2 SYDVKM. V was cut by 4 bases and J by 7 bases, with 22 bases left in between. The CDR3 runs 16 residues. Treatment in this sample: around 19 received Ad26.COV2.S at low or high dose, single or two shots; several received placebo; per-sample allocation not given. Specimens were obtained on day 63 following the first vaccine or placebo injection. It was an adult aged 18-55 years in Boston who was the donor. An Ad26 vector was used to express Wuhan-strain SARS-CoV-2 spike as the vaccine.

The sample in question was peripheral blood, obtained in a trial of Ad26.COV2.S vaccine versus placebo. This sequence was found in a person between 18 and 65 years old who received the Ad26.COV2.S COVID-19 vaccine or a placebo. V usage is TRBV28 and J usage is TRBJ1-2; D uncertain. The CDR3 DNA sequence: TGTGCCAGCAGTTCCCCAGGATCGGTCGTTTTTGGTGGCTACACCTTC. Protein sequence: CASSSPGSVVFGGYTF.